The 28 T cell receptor beta chains below were found in one sample sequenced in a study of blood T cell repertoires in COVID-19. Data came from immunoSEQ multiplex PCR; TCRdb stores just in-frame clones and leaves some out. The repertoire holds roughly 96,000 clones, with about 86% as singletons. The sequencing sample was made of peripheral blood. These receptors were collected from a man between 60 and 75 years old with acute or convalescent COVID-19.

V gene TRBV4-1 combines with J gene TRBJ1-1, with 7 bases lining up with TRBD1. Germline trimming cut 4 bases from V and 5 bases from J; bases unmatched to any gene: 10. Germline V gene sequence: CDR1 MGHRA, CDR2 YSYEKL. CDR3 size: 15 residues. Here the CDR3 reads CASSRPGTAATEAFF. In nucleotides, the CDR3 is TGCGCCAGCAGCCGCCCCGGGACAGCGGCTACTGAAGCTTTCTTT.

The rearrangement links TRBV7-2 to TRBJ1-2, with 7 bases identical to TRBD1. Germline CDR1 SGHTA, CDR2 FQGNSA. V dropped 5 bases and J dropped 5; count of bases not matched to a gene: 5. The CDR3 covers 13 residues. The CDR3 DNA follows: TGTGCCAGCAGCGAGGACAGGCAGTATGGCTACACCTTC. It yields the protein CASSEDRQYGYTF.

The rearrangement joins TRBV11-2 to TRBJ2-1; the match to TRBD1 covers 11 bases. The CDR3 is 15 residues long. V lost 3 bases, J lost 3 bases, and 1 base stayed unmatched. Germline V lookup: CDR1 SGHAT, CDR2 FQNNGV. CDR3 sequence (DNA): TGTGCCAGCAGCTTCGGGACAGGGGGCTACAATGAGCAGTTCTTC. Translated, it gives CASSFGTGGYNEQFF.

A single count supports this clone. The chain has TRBV18 and TRBJ1-4; D perhaps matches TRBD1 (5 bases). V was cut by 4 bases and J by 7 bases, with 13 bases left in between. Germline values: CDR1 KGHSH, CDR2 LQKENI. The CDR3 contains 14 residues. The CDR3 region is CASSLREGSEKLFF. CDR3 coding DNA: TGTGCCAGCTCACTCAGGGAGGGAAGTGAAAAACTGTTTTTT. The whole variable domain, remainder taken from reference TRBV18 and TRBJ1-4, is NAGVMQNPRHLVRRRGQEARLRCSPMKGHSHVYWYRQLPEEGLKFMVYLQKENIIDESGMPKERFSAEFPKEGPSILRIQQVVRGDSAAYFCASSLREGSEKLFFGSGTQLSVL.

The chain joins TRBV11-3 to TRBJ2-4; 10 positions agree with TRBD2. Germline V lookup: CDR1 SGHNT, CDR2 YENEEA. The junction had 10 bases not matched to a gene; V was cut back by 7 bases and J by 4 bases. This CDR3 region has 16 residues. CDR3 sequence reads: CASNSSSGSGKNIQYF. The CDR3 nucleotides read TGTGCCAGCAACTCATCTAGCGGGAGTGGGAAAAACATTCAGTACTTC.

Sample share makes this clone medium-sized. V and J are TRBV4-2 and TRBJ2-1; 10 bases line up with TRBD2. Germline CDR1 is LGHNA and CDR2 is YNFKEQ. Trimming at V came to 0 bases and at J to 7 bases, leaving 12 bases not matched to a gene. This CDR3 is 18 amino acids long. The CDR3 nucleotides read TGTGCCAGCAGCCAAGATCCTCGTCTAGCGGGAGACACGAATGAGCAGTTCTTC. Translating it yields CASSQDPRLAGDTNEQFF.

The V gene is TRBV6-5, the J gene TRBJ2-1, with 8 nucleotides matching TRBD1. The CDR3 extends over 15 amino acids. V was pared by 6 bases and J by 1 base, with 5 bases of the junction left unmatched. Germline assignment: CDR1 MNHEY and CDR2 SVGAGI. Here the CDR3 DNA reads TGTGCCAGCAGGGCCGGACAGGGTTCCTACAATGAGCAGTTCTTC. Amino acid sequence: CASRAGQGSYNEQFF.

This clone was counted between two and nine times. This chain uses TRBV23-1 with TRBJ1-2; maybe TRBD1 (5 bases). TRBV23-1 is sorted into the ORF group, with uncertain function. The CDR3 consists of 15 residues. Trimming cost V 0 bases and J 7 bases, with 15 bases left between them. CDR3 amino acids: CASSQSGTGGCGYTF. CDR3 DNA sequence: TGCGCCAGCAGTCAATCGGGCACCGGGGGATGTGGCTACACCTTC.

The chain couples TRBV19 to TRBJ1-1; 7 bases map to TRBD1. This CDR3 is 13 amino acids long. Germline V gene sequence: CDR1 LNHDA, CDR2 SQIVND (reference sequence). V shed 6 bases and J 5 bases; nucleotides not matched to a gene: 6. The CDR3 loop reads CASSNRGRTEAFF. CDR3 bases: TGTGCCAGTAGCAACAGGGGAAGAACTGAAGCTTTCTTT. The full variable domain, rest sourced from reference TRBV19 and TRBJ1-1, is DGGITQSPKYLFRKEGQNVTLSCEQNLNHDAMYWYRQDPGQGLRLIYYSQIVNDFQKGDIAEGYSVSREKKESFPLTVTSAQKNPTAFYLCASSNRGRTEAFFGQGTRLTVV.

The V call is TRBV5-6, the J call TRBJ2-2; TRBD1 agrees at 7 bases. The V segment lost 1 base and the J segment 0 bases; nucleotides outside the gene matches: 6. The germline V gene has CDR1 SGHDT and CDR2 YYEEEE. The CDR3 sequence is 17 residues long. CDR3 residues: CASSLYRDSTNTGELFF. Here the CDR3 DNA reads TGTGCCAGCAGCTTGTACCGGGACAGTACGAACACCGGGGAGCTGTTTTTT.

This clone has only one observation. The J gene is TRBJ1-6, the V gene TRBV12-3 or TRBV12-4; no firm D call. The CDR3 runs 12 residues. The V and J ends lost 4 bases and 10 bases respectively, with 8 bases between them. The CDR3 DNA reads as TGTGCCAGCAGTTCTAGGATCTCACCCCTCCACTTT. Its protein product is CASSSRISPLHF.

The chain uses TRBV11-3 and TRBJ1-3; D uncertain. The germline V gene encodes CDR1 SGHNT and CDR2 YENEEA. The length of the CDR3 is 14 residues. V was cut by 3 bases and J by 4 bases, with 10 bases left in between. CDR3 DNA sequence: TGTGCCAGCAGCTTCGGGAGTGCCGGAAACACCATATATTTT. Encoded protein: CASSFGSAGNTIYF.

The rearrangement links TRBV5-1 to TRBJ2-1; the D gene is possibly TRBD2 (5 bases). The V gene lost 2 bases and the J gene lost 4 bases, with 7 bases spanning the gap. From germline, CDR1 is SGHRS and CDR2 YFSETQ. The CDR3 extends over 13 amino acids. The CDR3 DNA follows: TGCGCCAGCAGCTTTCGCGGGTACAATGAGCAGTTCTTC. Protein sequence: CASSFRGYNEQFF.

The J gene is TRBJ2-5, the V gene TRBV11-2, with 7 bases fitting TRBD2. Germline lookup yields CDR1 SGHAT and CDR2 FQNNGV. The J segment lost 2 bases and the V segment lost 5 bases, leaving 11 bases of the junction unmatched. The CDR3 has 16 residues. This CDR3 reads CASSGTSAYGQETQYF. Written as DNA, the CDR3 is TGTGCCAGCAGCGGCACTAGCGCATATGGGCAAGAGACCCAGTACTTC.

The J gene is TRBJ1-2, the V gene TRBV6-5; D gene uncertain. The germline V gene encodes CDR1 MNHEY and CDR2 SVGAGI. With 2 bases removed from V and 4 bases from J, the gap between germline ends came to 8 bases. The CDR3 is 13 residues long. The CDR3 reads CASSYRSGYGYTF. CDR3 nucleotide sequence: TGTGCCAGCAGTTACAGGTCAGGCTATGGCTACACCTTC.

This chain joins TRBV7-8 and TRBJ1-5, with D possibly being TRBD1 (5 bases). CDR1 and CDR2 from the germline V gene are SGHVS and FQNEAQ. V lost 3 bases to trimming and J lost 3 bases, with 6 bases between them. The CDR3 has 13 residues. The CDR3 loop is CASSLGLNQPQHF. DNA of the CDR3: TGTGCCAGCAGCTTGGGACTCAATCAGCCCCAGCATTTT.

The chain joins TRBV10-3 to TRBJ1-2; 8 nucleotides align to TRBD1. Germline V lookup: CDR1 ENHRY, CDR2 SYGVKD. The junction had 8 bases not matched to a gene; V was cut back by 4 bases and J by 4 bases. The CDR3 spans 15 residues. Here the CDR3 reads CAISAGTGWGYGYTF. DNA of the CDR3: TGTGCCATCAGTGCCGGGACAGGCTGGGGCTATGGCTACACCTTC.

The chain has TRBV9 and TRBJ1-2; D is unresolved. Germline V gives CDR1 SGDLS, CDR2 YYNGEE. The V gene lost 4 bases and the J gene lost 3 bases, with 16 bases spanning the gap. This CDR3 spans 15 amino acids. CDR3 sequence: CASSPREVTYYGYTF. The CDR3 DNA sequence: TGTGCCAGCAGCCCGAGGGAGGTTACTTACTATGGCTACACCTTC.

The chain combines TRBV12-5 with TRBJ1-3; the D is unclear. Germline V gives CDR1 LGHNT, CDR2 FRNRAP. Trimming removed 5 bases at V and 0 bases at J, with 8 bases between. The CDR3 is made up of 14 amino acids. For the CDR3, the DNA is TGTGCTAGTGGTCAGGACTACTCTGGAAACACCATATATTTT. Translated, it gives CASGQDYSGNTIYF.

This clone was observed a handful of times. The chain employs TRBV10-2 and TRBJ1-2; D gene uncertain. Germline V gives CDR1 WSHSY, CDR2 SAAADI. Between the trimmed V and J ends, which lost 4 bases and 4 bases, there was a span of 13 bases. The CDR3 spans 14 residues. CDR3 bases: TGCGCCAGCAGTGCATTCGAGGAAGGCTATGGCTACACCTTC. It is translated as CASSAFEEGYGYTF.

Of note for this clone: No conserved phenylalanine or tryptophan ends this CDR3, so it is likely a read error. It is unclear where the CDR3 begins or ends on the DNA, so no DNA is shown, and the CDR3 is as TCRdb lists it. The chain couples TRBV7-2 to TRBJ2-7; TRBD2 is the table's D call and was not checked against the DNA. Germline assignment: CDR1 SGHTA and CDR2 FQGNSA. The CDR3 sequence runs 16 residues, both termini included. CDR3 region: CASSLEPGPREGEIPS.

This clone has a handful of counts. The rearrangement uses TRBV3-1 (or the pseudogene TRBV3-2) and TRBJ2-5, with 14 bases fitting TRBD2. This CDR3 spans 17 amino acids. V gave up 4 bases and J gave up 4 bases; unmatched junction bases: 8. The germline V gene encodes CDR1 LGHDT and CDR2 YNNKEL (reference sequence). CDR3 region: CASSRGLAGAVGETQYF. DNA for the CDR3: TGTGCCAGCAGCCGGGGACTAGCGGGGGCGGTGGGAGAGACCCAGTACTTC.

This clone was seen more than once but under ten times. The rearrangement links TRBV14 to TRBJ2-1; no clear D gene. V lost 0 bases and J lost 4, with 10 bases in between. Germline-derived CDR1 and CDR2 are SGHDN and FVKESK. CDR3 length: 15 residues. CDR3 coding DNA: TGTGCCAGCAGCCAAGATCGGATAGCATACAATGAGCAGTTCTTC. It yields the protein CASSQDRIAYNEQFF.

For the CDR3, the DNA is TGCGCCAGCAGTGTTCACCGGACTAGCGGGAGAGTAAATACGCAGTATTTT. Its protein is CASSVHRTSGRVNTQYF. The V and J genes are TRBV10-2 and TRBJ2-3, with 13 bases fitting TRBD2. The V gene's germline CDR1 is WSHSY and CDR2 SAAADI. The CDR3 runs to 17 residues. V gave up 4 bases and J gave up 7 bases; unmatched junction bases: 11.

This clone turned up a few times. The gene calls are TRBV5-1 and TRBJ1-2; 8 nucleotides match TRBD1. V dropped 3 bases and J dropped 7; count of bases not matched to a gene: 2. This CDR3 has 12 residues. CDR1 SGHRS and CDR2 YFSETQ come from the germline V gene. The CDR3 DNA sequence: TGCGCCAGCAGCTCCCAGGGGGCTGGCTACACCTTC. Amino acid sequence: CASSSQGAGYTF.

The chain links TRBV11-2 to TRBJ2-1; D remains unclear. This CDR3 comprises 15 residues. Germline CDR1 SGHAT, CDR2 FQNNGV. Trimming removed 5 bases at V and 5 bases at J, with 16 bases between. The CDR3 protein is CASSATENSNNEQFF. The CDR3 DNA is TGTGCCAGCAGCGCCACCGAGAACTCGAACAATGAGCAGTTCTTC. Using reference TRBV11-2 and TRBJ2-1 for the parts outside the CDR3, the full variable domain is EAGVAQSPRYKIIEKRQSVAFWCNPISGHATLYWYQQILGQGPKLLIQFQNNGVVDDSQLPKDRFSAERLKGVDSTLKIQPAKLEDSAVYLCASSATENSNNEQFFGPGTRLTVL.

The V call is TRBV10-3, the J call TRBJ1-1; D unclear. This CDR3 comprises 13 residues. The germline CDR1 and CDR2 sequences are ENHRY and SYGVKD. V lost 6 bases and J 0 bases, leaving 8 bases between the germline ends. CDR3: CAIRSDMNTEAFF. CDR3 nucleotides: TGTGCCATCAGATCAGATATGAACACTGAAGCTTTCTTT.

The V gene is TRBV6-1, the J gene TRBJ1-3; D perhaps matches TRBD1 (6 bases). CDR3 length: 16 residues. V gave up 0 bases and J gave up 4 bases, with 13 bases separating them. Germline CDR1 MNHNS, CDR2 SASEGT. Here the CDR3 reads CASSEARQGQGNTIYF. The CDR3 DNA reads as TGTGCCAGCAGTGAAGCGCGTCAGGGGCAAGGAAACACCATATATTTT.